The clone carrying this TCR beta chain was recorded only once. The same CDR3 is also encoded by other DNA sequences in this sample. Only in-frame clones appear in the TCRdb table, and some are missing; sequencing was by immunoSEQ multiplex PCR. Counted here are 1.6 million or so clones, about 96% occurring once; the ten biggest clones make up about 1.2%. The data belong to a study of shared clonotypes between healthy human individuals. The sequence came from a man aged 25-40 years in good health. Source material: naive CD4+ T cells sorted from blood. Subset specified: CD45RA+ positively selected.

In DNA, the CDR3 is TGTGCCAGCAGCCGGACTAGCGGTAGCTCCTACGAGCAGTACTTC. Protein product: CASSRTSGSSYEQYF. The V gene is TRBV9, the J gene TRBJ2-7; 10 nucleotides align to TRBD2. CDR1 and CDR2 from the germline V gene are SGDLS and YYNGEE. The CDR3 consists of 15 residues. The V segment lost 4 bases and the J segment 0 bases; nucleotides outside the gene matches: 4.